This T cell receptor beta chain was documented in a study of T cells after yellow fever vaccination. Findings of the study overall: Boosting was followed by the reappearance of most primary-vaccination clones (approximately 95% CD4, about 89% CD8). Peaking faster, on day 5 versus 15, the secondary response was nonetheless weaker. The CD4 compartment and the CD8 compartment contained a small share of clonotypes in common.

Via MiXCR, TCRdb re-called the 5' RACE reads, giving one row per CDR3 protein. The data show about 30,000 distinct CDR3 sequences, about 4.4% seen once. V lost 7 bases and J lost 5, with 18 bases in between. The CDR3 runs to 14 residues. Germline V gives CDR1 SNHLY, CDR2 FYNNEI. This clonotype was counted ten times or more. The antigen is not known. The V and J genes are TRBV2 and TRBJ2-7; D possibly corresponds to TRBD2 (6 bases). The sequence was obtained from a young man who received the YFV17D yellow fever vaccine. The sequences come from CD8+ T cells sorted from PBMCs, collected 5 days after the yellow fever booster vaccination. The CDR3 protein is CASNWIQEGNEQYF. In DNA, the CDR3 is TGTGCCAGCAACTGGATCCAGGAGGGTAACGAGCAGTACTTC.